The source of this T cell receptor beta chain is a study of cytomegalovirus exposure and HLA in healthy donors. The CDR3 totals 15 residues. From germline, CDR1 is SSHAT and CDR2 FNYEAQ (reference sequence). Notes on this clone: Germline and junction disagree at one end, which may indicate a read error.

Vbeta (60) and Jbeta (13) primers were used in the PCR. Method: immunoSEQ multiplex PCR; TCRdb's copy keeps in-frame clones and lacks some. The sample has about 140,000 clones; roughly 73% are singletons. The chain recombines TRBV7-7 with TRBJ2-7; 8 nucleotides agree with TRBD1. Sample: PBMCs. This clonotype was sampled from a woman in her thirties or forties in good health and CMV-seronegative. The CDR3 region has the DNA TGTGCTAGCAGCCCACTCGGACAGGGCCCCTACGAGCAGTACTTC. Residues: CASSPLGQGPYEQYF. The full variable domain, in which reference TRBV7-7 and TRBJ2-7 provide the parts outside the CDR3, is GAGVSQSPRYKVTKRGQDVTLRCDPISSHATLYWYQQALGQGPEFLTYFNYEAQPDKSGLPSDRFSAERPEGSISTLTIQRTEQRDSAMYRCASSPLGQGPYEQYFGPGTRLTVT.